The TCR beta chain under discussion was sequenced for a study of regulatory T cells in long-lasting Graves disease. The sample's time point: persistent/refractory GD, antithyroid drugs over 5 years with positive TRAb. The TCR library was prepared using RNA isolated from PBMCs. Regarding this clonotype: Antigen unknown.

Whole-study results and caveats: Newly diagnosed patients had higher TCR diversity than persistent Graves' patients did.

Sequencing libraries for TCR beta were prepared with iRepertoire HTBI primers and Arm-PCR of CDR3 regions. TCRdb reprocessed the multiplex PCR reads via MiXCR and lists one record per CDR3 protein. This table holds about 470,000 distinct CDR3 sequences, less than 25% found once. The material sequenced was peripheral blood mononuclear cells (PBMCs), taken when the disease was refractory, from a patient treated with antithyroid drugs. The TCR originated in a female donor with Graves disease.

CDR3 DNA: TGTGCCAGCAGCTTGGCGTGGCGGGCCCAATCCTACGAGCAGTACTTC. This sequence encodes CASSLAWRAQSYEQYF. The chain carries TRBV5-5 and TRBJ2-7, with a tentative D call TRBD2 (5 bases). The germline gives CDR1 SGHKS, CDR2 YYEKEE (reference sequence). The CDR3 contains 16 residues. V was cut by 0 bases and J by 1 base, with 14 bases left in between.